Each of the 19 T cell receptor beta chains below was sequenced from the same sample in a study of blood T cell repertoires in COVID-19. Repertoires were generated with immunoSEQ multiplex PCR, while TCRdb's copy carries only in-frame clones and drops some. The sample carries 300,000 to 450,000 clones, roughly 87% recorded once. The sequencing sample was made of peripheral blood. The receptors here all came from a woman aged 55 to 70 with COVID-19, enrolled during active disease.

V gene TRBV7-9 combines with J gene TRBJ1-2; no clear D gene. This CDR3 is built from 13 residues. Looked up from germline, CDR1 is SEHNR and CDR2 is FQNEAQ (reference sequence). Trimming removed 5 bases at V and 6 bases at J, with 13 bases between. DNA of the CDR3: TGTGCCAGCAGCGAAATCCGAGGGAATGGCTACACCTTC. This translates into CASSEIRGNGYTF.

The chain has TRBV2 and TRBJ2-1, with TRBD1 matching 7 bases. The CDR3 runs 13 residues. The ends lost 8 bases at V and 6 bases at J; junction bases unmatched: 7. CDR1 is SNHLY, CDR2 FYNNEI, per germline. The chain's CDR3 is CASSGTAVNEQFF. CDR3 DNA: TGTGCCAGCTCCGGGACAGCTGTCAATGAGCAGTTCTTC.

The genes are TRBV5-8 and TRBJ1-4; 7 bases line up with TRBD1. The J segment lost 7 bases and the V segment lost 3 bases, leaving 9 bases of the junction unmatched. The CDR3 is 15 residues long. From germline, CDR1 is SGHTS and CDR2 YDEGEE. The CDR3 loop reads CASSWKQGISEKLFF. DNA of the CDR3: TGTGCCAGCAGCTGGAAACAGGGGATTTCTGAAAAACTGTTTTTT.

The rearrangement joins TRBV3-1 (or the pseudogene TRBV3-2) to TRBJ1-1; the match to TRBD1 covers 10 bases. This CDR3 is built from 16 residues. From germline, CDR1 is LGHDT and CDR2 YNNKEL (reference sequence). V trimming: 1 base; J trimming: 6 bases; junction bases outside the gene matches: 8. DNA of the CDR3: TGTGCCAGCAGCCAAGTAAATCGGGACAGGGGATCTGAAGCTTTCTTT. Translated: CASSQVNRDRGSEAFF.

The chain uses TRBV18 and TRBJ1-6; unclear D gene. The germline V and J ends were trimmed by 5 bases and 9 bases, with 20 bases remaining between them. The CDR3 is made up of 16 amino acids. CDR1 KGHSH and CDR2 LQKENI come from the germline V gene. The CDR3 here is CASSDDYWRISSPLHF. CDR3 DNA: TGTGCCAGCTCAGACGACTACTGGCGGATTTCTTCACCCCTCCACTTT. The full variable domain, rest sourced from reference TRBV18 and TRBJ1-6, is NAGVMQNPRHLVRRRGQEARLRCSPMKGHSHVYWYRQLPEEGLKFMVYLQKENIIDESGMPKERFSAEFPKEGPSILRIQQVVRGDSAAYFCASSDDYWRISSPLHFGNGTRLTVT.

The chain employs TRBV5-1 and TRBJ1-1; no definite D call. Germline CDR1 and CDR2: SGHRS and YFSETQ. V lost 0 bases and J 2 bases, leaving 8 bases between the germline ends. This CDR3 is 14 amino acids long. The CDR3 DNA reads as TGCGCCAGCAGCTTGGAGTCCGGTAACACTGAAGCTTTCTTT. Its protein product is CASSLESGNTEAFF.

The J gene is TRBJ1-2, the V gene TRBV7-9, with TRBD1 matching over 9 bases. CDR1 is SEHNR and CDR2 is FQNEAQ in the germline V gene (reference sequence). The V and J ends lost 4 bases and 3 bases, in that order; junction bases with no gene match: 12. The CDR3 consists of 17 residues. Here the CDR3 DNA reads TGTGCCAGCAGCTGGAGGGGCGGGACAGGGCCTCACTATGGCTACACCTTC. Encoded protein: CASSWRGGTGPHYGYTF.

The chain links TRBV5-1 to TRBJ2-1, with 9 bases fitting TRBD1. Germline V gene data show CDR1 as SGHRS and CDR2 as YFSETQ. There are 14 residues in the CDR3. V was pared by 6 bases and J by 2 bases, with 3 bases of the junction left unmatched. The CDR3 DNA reads TGCGCCAGCAATGGACAGGGGACCTACAATGAGCAGTTCTTC. This codes for CASNGQGTYNEQFF.

This chain joins TRBV27 and TRBJ1-6, with no clear D. V gave up 6 bases and J gave up 0 bases, with 9 bases separating them. The CDR3 is 15 residues long. The germline V gene encodes CDR1 MNHEY and CDR2 SMNVEV (reference sequence). CDR3 nucleotides: TGTGCCAGCAGCCACATCAGCTCCTATAATTCACCCCTCCACTTT. It is translated as CASSHISSYNSPLHF.

The chain carries TRBV5-1 and TRBJ2-1; 9 nucleotides align to TRBD2. Per the germline V gene, CDR1 is SGHRS and CDR2 is YFSETQ. This CDR3 comprises 15 residues. V was clipped by 1 base and J by 6 bases; unmatched bases: 5. The CDR3 spells CASSLTSGYINEQFF. In nucleotides, the CDR3 is TGCGCCAGCAGCTTGACTAGCGGGTATATCAATGAGCAGTTCTTC.

Comments on this clone: This specimen includes other DNA sequences encoding the same CDR3. The chain carries TRBV7-9 and TRBJ1-5, with D possibly TRBD1 on 5 matching bases. The CDR3 extends over 13 amino acids. CDR1 SEHNR and CDR2 FQNEAQ come from the germline V gene (reference sequence). The V gene lost 3 bases and the J gene lost 4 bases, with 7 bases spanning the gap. CDR3 amino acids: CASSLQGNQPQHF. In DNA, the CDR3 is TGTGCCAGCAGCTTGCAGGGAAATCAGCCCCAGCATTTT.

The chain combines TRBV18 with TRBJ1-1; a possible D gene is TRBD1 (6 bases). Per germline, CDR1 KGHSH and CDR2 LQKENI. V was trimmed by 3 bases and J by 4 bases, leaving 21 bases between them. The CDR3 is 17 amino acids. The CDR3, as DNA: TGTGCCAGCTCACCTGCTAGCTCAACAGGGACCCTCACTGAAGCTTTCTTT. Encoded protein: CASSPASSTGTLTEAFF.

CDR3 amino acids: CASSVAYSPIYEQYF. The CDR3, as DNA: TGTGCCAGCAGCGTAGCCTACAGTCCGATCTACGAGCAGTACTTC. The chain links TRBV9 to TRBJ2-7; D remains ambiguous. This CDR3 comprises 15 residues. Deletions cut 0 bases from V and 3 bases from J, with 13 bases between. From germline, CDR1 is SGDLS and CDR2 YYNGEE. The whole variable domain, remainder taken from reference TRBV9 and TRBJ2-7, is DSGVTQTPKHLITATGQRVTLRCSPRSGDLSVYWYQQSLDQGLQFLIQYYNGEERAKGNILERFSAQQFPDLHSELNLSSLELGDSALYFCASSVAYSPIYEQYFGPGTRLTVT.

The V gene is TRBV6-5, the J gene TRBJ1-1, with D uncertain. This CDR3 is built from 15 residues. Trimming removed 5 bases at V and 1 base at J, with 14 bases between. The germline CDR1 and CDR2 sequences are MNHEY and SVGAGI. CDR3 region: CASSPEVRRNTEAFF. CDR3 coding DNA: TGTGCCAGCAGTCCCGAGGTGAGGAGGAACACTGAAGCTTTCTTT.

This clone was counted a single time. V and J are TRBV5-1 and TRBJ2-3, with D tentatively TRBD2 (6 bases). The CDR3 extends over 16 amino acids. Trimming cost V 0 bases and J 2 bases, with 13 bases left between them. Germline CDR1 and CDR2: SGHRS and YFSETQ. CDR3 coding DNA: TGCGCCAGCAGCTTGGAAACGGGCGGGGACACAGATACGCAGTATTTT. Translating it yields CASSLETGGDTDTQYF.

The chain joins TRBV9 to TRBJ1-3; TRBD1 agrees at 7 bases. The germline CDR1 and CDR2 sequences are SGDLS and YYNGEE. The length of the CDR3 is 17 residues. J gave up 4 bases and V 0 bases, and 10 bases lay outside the gene matches. CDR3 coding DNA: TGTGCCAGCAGCGTAGATTTAAACAGGGGATTGGGAAACACCATATATTTT. Protein: CASSVDLNRGLGNTIYF. Drawing the rest from reference TRBV9 and TRBJ1-3, the complete variable domain is DSGVTQTPKHLITATGQRVTLRCSPRSGDLSVYWYQQSLDQGLQFLIQYYNGEERAKGNILERFSAQQFPDLHSELNLSSLELGDSALYFCASSVDLNRGLGNTIYFGEGSWLTVV.

The V call is TRBV5-8, the J call TRBJ2-7; TRBD1 agrees at 11 bases. The length of the CDR3 is 15 residues. Trimming at V came to 0 bases and at J to 4 bases, leaving 3 bases not matched to a gene. The germline CDR1 and CDR2 sequences are SGHTS and YDEGEE. CDR3 nucleotides: TGTGCCAGCAGCTTGGGGGACAGGGGGATTTACGAGCAGTACTTC. It yields the protein CASSLGDRGIYEQYF.

The rearrangement links TRBV3-1 (or the pseudogene TRBV3-2) to TRBJ1-2; D is unclear. The V gene lost 4 bases and the J gene lost 6 bases, with 21 bases spanning the gap. The CDR3 length is 16 residues. Germline V lookup: CDR1 LGHDT, CDR2 YNNKEL (reference sequence). The CDR3 here is CASSPGDSGRYNGYTF. The CDR3 bases are TGTGCCAGCAGCCCCGGCGATTCTGGGCGATATAATGGCTACACCTTC.

This clone was detected a few times. V usage is TRBV7-9 and J usage is TRBJ2-2; D is possibly TRBD1 (5 bases). V lost 5 bases, J lost 7 bases, and 14 bases lay in between. Germline V gene lookup returns CDR1 SEHNR and CDR2 FQNEAQ (reference sequence). The CDR3 sequence is 14 residues long. CDR3 amino acids: CASSRQGKGGELFF. The CDR3 coding sequence is TGTGCCAGCAGCCGGCAGGGAAAGGGCGGGGAGCTGTTTTTT.